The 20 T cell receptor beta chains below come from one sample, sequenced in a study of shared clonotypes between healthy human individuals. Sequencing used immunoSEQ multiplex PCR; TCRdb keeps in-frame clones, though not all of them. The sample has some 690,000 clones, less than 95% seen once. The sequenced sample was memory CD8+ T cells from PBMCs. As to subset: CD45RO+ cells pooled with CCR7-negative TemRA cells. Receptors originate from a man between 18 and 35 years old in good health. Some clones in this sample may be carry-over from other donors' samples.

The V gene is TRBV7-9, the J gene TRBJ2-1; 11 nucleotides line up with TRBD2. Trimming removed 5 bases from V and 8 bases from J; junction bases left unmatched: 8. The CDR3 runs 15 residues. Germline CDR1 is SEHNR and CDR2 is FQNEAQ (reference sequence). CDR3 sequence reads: CASSDTSGSWYEQFF. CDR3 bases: TGTGCCAGCAGCGATACTAGCGGGAGTTGGTATGAGCAGTTCTTC.

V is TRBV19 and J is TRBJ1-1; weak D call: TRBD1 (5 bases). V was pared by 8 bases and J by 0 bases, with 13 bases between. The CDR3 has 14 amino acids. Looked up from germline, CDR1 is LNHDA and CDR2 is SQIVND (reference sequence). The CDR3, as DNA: TGTGCCAGTCGCGACAGCTGGATGAACACTGAAGCTTTCTTT. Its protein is CASRDSWMNTEAFF.

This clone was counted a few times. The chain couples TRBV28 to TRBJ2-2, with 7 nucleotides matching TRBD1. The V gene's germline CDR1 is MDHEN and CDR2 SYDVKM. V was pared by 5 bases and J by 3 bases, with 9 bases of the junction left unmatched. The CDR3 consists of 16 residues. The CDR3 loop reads CASSATGVWYTGELFF. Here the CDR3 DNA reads TGTGCCAGCAGTGCTACAGGGGTGTGGTACACCGGGGAGCTGTTTTTT.

This chain's CDR3 is CASSEGVGFNYGYTF. The CDR3 DNA sequence: TGTGCCAGCAGTGAAGGTGTTGGGTTTAACTATGGCTACACCTTC. This chain links TRBV2 with TRBJ1-2; no clear D. Trimming left V 1 base short and J 1 base short, with 10 bases between. The CDR3 is made up of 15 amino acids. Germline V gene sequence: CDR1 SNHLY, CDR2 FYNNEI.

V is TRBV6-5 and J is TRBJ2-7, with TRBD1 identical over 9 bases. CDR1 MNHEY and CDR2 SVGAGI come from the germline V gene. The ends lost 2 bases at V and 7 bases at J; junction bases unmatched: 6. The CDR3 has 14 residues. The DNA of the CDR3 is TGTGCCAGCAGTTACGCACAGGGGGCCCGGGAGCAGTACTTC. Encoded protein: CASSYAQGAREQYF.

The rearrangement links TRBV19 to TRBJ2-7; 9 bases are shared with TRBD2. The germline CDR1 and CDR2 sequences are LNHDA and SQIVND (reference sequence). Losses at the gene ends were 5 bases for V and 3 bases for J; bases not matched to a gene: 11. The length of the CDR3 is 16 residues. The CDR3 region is CASSSRTSDFFYEQYF. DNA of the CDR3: TGTGCCAGTAGTTCCCGGACTAGCGATTTCTTCTACGAGCAGTACTTC. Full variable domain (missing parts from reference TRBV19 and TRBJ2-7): DGGITQSPKYLFRKEGQNVTLSCEQNLNHDAMYWYRQDPGQGLRLIYYSQIVNDFQKGDIAEGYSVSREKKESFPLTVTSAQKNPTAFYLCASSSRTSDFFYEQYFGPGTRLTVT.

The CDR3, as DNA: TGTGCCAGCAGCCAAGCTAGCGGGCTTCCCCCCTGGCAGTACTTC. It encodes CASSQASGLPPWQYF. The V call is TRBV14, the J call TRBJ2-7; 8 nucleotides align to TRBD2. Germline CDR1 reads SGHDN; CDR2 reads FVKESK. The CDR3 length is 15 residues. J gave up 9 bases and V 1 base, and 11 bases lay outside the gene matches.

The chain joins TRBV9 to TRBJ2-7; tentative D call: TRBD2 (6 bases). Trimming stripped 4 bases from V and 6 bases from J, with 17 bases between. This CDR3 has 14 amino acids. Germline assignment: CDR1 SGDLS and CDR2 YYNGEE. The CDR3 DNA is TGTGCCAGCAGCCCAGCGGCGGAGGGGCTCGAGCAGTACTTC. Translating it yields CASSPAAEGLEQYF.

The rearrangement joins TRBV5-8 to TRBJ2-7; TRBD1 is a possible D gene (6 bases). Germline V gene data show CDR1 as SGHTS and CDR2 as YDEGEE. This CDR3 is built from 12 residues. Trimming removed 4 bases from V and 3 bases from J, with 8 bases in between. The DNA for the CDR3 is TGTGCCAGCAGCCTCAGGGGCTACGAGCAGTACTTC. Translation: CASSLRGYEQYF.

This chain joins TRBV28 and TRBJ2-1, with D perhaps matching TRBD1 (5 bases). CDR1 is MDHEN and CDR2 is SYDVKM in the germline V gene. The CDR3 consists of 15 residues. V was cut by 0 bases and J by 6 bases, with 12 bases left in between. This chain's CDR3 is CASSLWVQVSNEQFF. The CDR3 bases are TGTGCCAGCAGTTTATGGGTACAGGTCAGCAATGAGCAGTTCTTC.

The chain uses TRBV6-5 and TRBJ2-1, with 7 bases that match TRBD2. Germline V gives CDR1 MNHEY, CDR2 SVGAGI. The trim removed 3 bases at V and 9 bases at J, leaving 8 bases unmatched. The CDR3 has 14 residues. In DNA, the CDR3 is TGTGCCAGCAGTTATCCGGCGGGAGCGGGTGAGCAGTTCTTC. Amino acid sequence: CASSYPAGAGEQFF.

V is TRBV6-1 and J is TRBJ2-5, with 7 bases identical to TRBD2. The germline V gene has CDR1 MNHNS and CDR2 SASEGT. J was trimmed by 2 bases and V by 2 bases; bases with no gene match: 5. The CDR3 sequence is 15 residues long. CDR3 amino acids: CASSELLGGQETQYF. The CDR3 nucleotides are TGTGCCAGCAGTGAACTTCTCGGGGGGCAAGAGACCCAGTACTTC.

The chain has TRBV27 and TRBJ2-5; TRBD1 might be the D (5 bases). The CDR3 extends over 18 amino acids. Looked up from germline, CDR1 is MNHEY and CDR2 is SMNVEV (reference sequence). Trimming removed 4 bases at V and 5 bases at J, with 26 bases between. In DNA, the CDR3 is TGTGCCAGCAGTTACCGGTCCCTTCGCGAAGGGGCTGCGGAGACCCAGTACTTC. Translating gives CASSYRSLREGAAETQYF.

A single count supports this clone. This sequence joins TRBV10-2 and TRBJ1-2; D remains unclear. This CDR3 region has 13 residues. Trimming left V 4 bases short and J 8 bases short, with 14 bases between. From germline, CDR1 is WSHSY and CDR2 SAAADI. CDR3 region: CASSGFPVGGYTF. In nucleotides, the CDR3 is TGCGCCAGCAGTGGCTTCCCGGTGGGGGGCTACACCTTC.

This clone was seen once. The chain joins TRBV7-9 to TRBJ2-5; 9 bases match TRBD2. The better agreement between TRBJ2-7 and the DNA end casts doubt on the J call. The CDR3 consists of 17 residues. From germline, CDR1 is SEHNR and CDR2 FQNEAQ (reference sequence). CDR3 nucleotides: TGTGCCAGCAGCTCCCACAGGACTAGCGACAGCTCCTACGAGCAGTACTTC. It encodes CASSSHRTSDSSYEQYF.

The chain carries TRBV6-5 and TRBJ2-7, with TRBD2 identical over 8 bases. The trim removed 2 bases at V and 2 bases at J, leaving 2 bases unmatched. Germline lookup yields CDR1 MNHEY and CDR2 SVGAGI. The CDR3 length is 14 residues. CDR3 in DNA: TGTGCCAGCAGTTACACTAGCGGACCCTACGAGCAGTACTTC. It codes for CASSYTSGPYEQYF.

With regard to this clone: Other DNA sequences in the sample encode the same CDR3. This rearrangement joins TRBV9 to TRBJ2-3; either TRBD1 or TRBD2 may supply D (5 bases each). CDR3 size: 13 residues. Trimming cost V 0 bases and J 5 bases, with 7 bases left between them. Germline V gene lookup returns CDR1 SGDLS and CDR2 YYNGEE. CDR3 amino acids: CASSVDGGDTQYF. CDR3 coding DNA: TGTGCCAGCAGCGTAGATGGGGGAGATACGCAGTATTTT.

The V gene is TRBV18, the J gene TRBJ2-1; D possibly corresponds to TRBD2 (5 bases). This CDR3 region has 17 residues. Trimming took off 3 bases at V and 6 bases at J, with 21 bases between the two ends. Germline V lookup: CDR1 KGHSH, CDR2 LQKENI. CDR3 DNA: TGTGCCAGCTCACCGGCGCCTAGCAAAACCCCTTTCAATGAGCAGTTCTTC. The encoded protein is CASSPAPSKTPFNEQFF.

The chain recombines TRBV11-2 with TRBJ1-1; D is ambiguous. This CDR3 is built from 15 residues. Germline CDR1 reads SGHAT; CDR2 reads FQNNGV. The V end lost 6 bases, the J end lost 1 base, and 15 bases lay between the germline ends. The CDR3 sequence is CASRSSGPQNTEAFF. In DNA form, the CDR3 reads TGTGCCAGCAGGTCCAGTGGGCCACAGAACACTGAAGCTTTCTTT.

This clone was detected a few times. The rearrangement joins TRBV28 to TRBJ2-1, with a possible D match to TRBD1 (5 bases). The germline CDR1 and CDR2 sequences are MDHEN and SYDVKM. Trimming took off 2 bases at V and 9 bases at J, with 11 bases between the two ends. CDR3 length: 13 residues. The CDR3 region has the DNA TGTGCCAGCAGTTTACTGACAGAGGTTGAGCAGTTCTTC. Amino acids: CASSLLTEVEQFF.